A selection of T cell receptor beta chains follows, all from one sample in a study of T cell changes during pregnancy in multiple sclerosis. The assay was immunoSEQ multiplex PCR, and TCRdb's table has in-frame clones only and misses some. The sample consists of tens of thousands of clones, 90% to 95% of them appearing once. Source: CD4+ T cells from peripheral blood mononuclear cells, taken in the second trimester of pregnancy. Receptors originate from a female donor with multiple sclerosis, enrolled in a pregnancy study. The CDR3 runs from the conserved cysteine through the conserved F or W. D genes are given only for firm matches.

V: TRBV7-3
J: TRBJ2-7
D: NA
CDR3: CASSLSGGDEQYF
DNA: TGTGCCAGCAGCTTATCGGGCGGGGATGAGCAGTACTTC

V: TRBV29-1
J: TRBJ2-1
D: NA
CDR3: CSVRGGGWEQFF
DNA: TGCAGCGTCCGAGGGGGTGGGTGGGAGCAGTTCTTC

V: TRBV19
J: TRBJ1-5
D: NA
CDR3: CASSADQGNNQPQHF
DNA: TGTGCCAGTAGTGCTGATCAGGGGAACAATCAGCCCCAGCATTTT

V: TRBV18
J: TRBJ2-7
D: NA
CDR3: CASSPPARGSEQYF
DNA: TGTGCCAGCTCACCACCGGCCAGGGGAAGCGAGCAGTACTTC

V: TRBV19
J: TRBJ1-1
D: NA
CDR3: CASSITGDTEAFF
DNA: TGTGCCAGTAGTATTACTGGTGACACTGAAGCTTTCTTT

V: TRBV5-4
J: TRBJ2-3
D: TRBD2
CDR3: CASSSGTSGWVTDTQYF
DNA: TGTGCCAGCAGCTCCGGGACTAGCGGGTGGGTCACAGATACGCAGTATTTT

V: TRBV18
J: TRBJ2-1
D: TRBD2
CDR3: CAGGTSGYNEQFF
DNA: TGTGCCGGCGGGACTAGCGGCTACAATGAGCAGTTCTTC

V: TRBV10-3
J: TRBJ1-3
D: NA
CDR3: CAIRPDSSGNTIYF
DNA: TGTGCCATCAGACCCGACAGCTCTGGAAACACCATATATTTT

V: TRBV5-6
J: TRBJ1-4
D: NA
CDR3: CASSLGRANEKLFF
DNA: TGTGCCAGCAGCTTAGGCAGGGCTAATGAAAAACTGTTTTTT

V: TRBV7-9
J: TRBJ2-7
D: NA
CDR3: CASSRFLAGDTYEQYF
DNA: TGTGCCAGCAGCCGCTTCTTGGCAGGGGATACCTACGAGCAGTACTTC

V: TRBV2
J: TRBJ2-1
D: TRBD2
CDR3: CASSPNPSGSYSEQFF
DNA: TGTGCCAGCAGTCCTAACCCTAGCGGGAGTTACAGTGAGCAGTTCTTC

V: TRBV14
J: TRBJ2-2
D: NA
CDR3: CASSPPRRGTNTGELFF
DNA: TGTGCCAGCAGCCCCCCCAGACGGGGGACGAACACCGGGGAGCTGTTTTTT

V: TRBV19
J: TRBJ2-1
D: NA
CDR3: CASSIPYPSSYNEQFF
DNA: TGTGCCAGTAGTATCCCTTACCCGAGCTCCTACAATGAGCAGTTCTTC

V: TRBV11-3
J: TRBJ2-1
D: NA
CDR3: CASSLAGVGMTEQFF
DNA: TGTGCCAGCAGCTTAGCGGGGGTCGGGATGACTGAGCAGTTCTTC

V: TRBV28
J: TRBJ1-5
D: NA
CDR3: CASSLGGEPSYQPQHF
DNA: TGTGCCAGCAGTTTAGGTGGGGAGCCTTCCTATCAGCCCCAGCATTTT

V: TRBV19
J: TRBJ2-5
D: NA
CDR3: CASRTGNQETQYF
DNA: TGTGCCAGTAGAACAGGGAATCAAGAGACCCAGTACTTC